Listed here are 19 T cell receptor beta chains from one sample, sequenced in a study of shared clonotypes between healthy human individuals. TCRdb's table, derived via immunoSEQ multiplex PCR, lists solely in-frame clones and lacks some. The data hold 2 million to 2.5 million clones, with under 97% observed a single time. The sequencing sample was made of naive CD4+ T cells sorted from blood. Subset of the sample: CD45RA+ positively selected. All receptors come from a man aged 18 to 30 in good health.

The rearrangement uses TRBV7-2 and TRBJ2-3, with a weak D call TRBD1 (5 bases). Germline V gene lookup returns CDR1 SGHTA and CDR2 FQGNSA. V lost 3 bases to trimming and J lost 2 bases, with 21 bases between them. CDR3 length: 18 amino acids. The CDR3 spells CASSFQVGRRLNTDTQYF. In DNA, the CDR3 is TGTGCCAGCAGCTTCCAGGTGGGGCGGAGACTCAACACAGATACGCAGTATTTT.

Worth noting for this clone: Other DNA sequences of this sample code for an identical CDR3. The CDR3 region has the DNA TGTGCCAGCAGCTTAATGGGCTACAATGAGCAGTTCTTC. Amino acids: CASSLMGYNEQFF. The chain recombines TRBV7-3 with TRBJ2-1, with D unresolved. The length of the CDR3 is 13 residues. V lost 1 base and J lost 3, with 4 bases in between. Germline assignment: CDR1 SGHTA and CDR2 FQGTGA.

The chain employs TRBV5-1 and TRBJ2-7; no reliable D call. The germline V gene has CDR1 SGHRS and CDR2 YFSETQ. This CDR3 is built from 16 residues. The ends were cut back, 1 base at V and 0 bases at J, with 14 bases in the middle. The CDR3 protein is CASSLLRGPSSYEQYF. The CDR3 DNA sequence: TGCGCCAGCAGCTTGCTCCGAGGACCGAGCTCCTACGAGCAGTACTTC.

This chain uses TRBV6-5 with TRBJ1-2; D might be TRBD1 (5 bases). The V gene lost 2 bases and the J gene lost 9 bases, with 13 bases spanning the gap. The germline CDR1 and CDR2 sequences are MNHEY and SVGAGI. CDR3 length equals 13 residues. In nucleotides, the CDR3 is TGTGCCAGCAGTTACGAGGGGCAGAGAAGCTACACCTTC. Translating gives CASSYEGQRSYTF.

This clone was counted a single time. This rearrangement joins TRBV25-1 to TRBJ2-5, with a weak D call TRBD2 (6 bases). The V end lost 4 bases, the J end lost 2 bases, and 17 bases lay between the germline ends. CDR1 and CDR2 from the germline V gene are MGHDK and SYGVNS. This CDR3 has 16 amino acids. As DNA, the CDR3 is TGTGCCAGCAGTGCCTTGGGGGGACGGACACAAGAGACCCAGTACTTC. Its protein is CASSALGGRTQETQYF.

This rearrangement joins TRBV6-5 to TRBJ2-2; TRBD1 is a possible D gene (6 bases). V was clipped by 4 bases and J by 6 bases, with 18 bases between them. From germline, CDR1 is MNHEY and CDR2 SVGAGI. The CDR3 is made up of 16 amino acids. CDR3: CASSSHRAGLAGELFF. The CDR3 DNA reads as TGTGCCAGCAGTTCCCACAGGGCAGGGCTGGCCGGGGAGCTGTTTTTT.

Only one count was recorded for this clone. The CDR3 DNA is TGTGCCAGCACCTTGGAAGGGTCCTACGAGCAGTACTTC. Protein: CASTLEGSYEQYF. The V gene is TRBV6-6, the J gene TRBJ2-7; D remains unclear. Trimming shortened V by 7 bases and J by 1 base, and 11 bases separated the two germline ends. CDR3 length: 13 residues. Germline V lookup: CDR1 MNHNY, CDR2 SVGAGI (reference sequence).

The chain has TRBV4-1 and TRBJ2-7; TRBD1 is a possible D gene (6 bases). CDR1 MGHRA and CDR2 YSYEKL come from the germline V gene. The CDR3 is made up of 17 amino acids. Trimming pared 1 base from V and 5 bases from J, leaving 21 bases between. In nucleotides, the CDR3 is TGCGCCAGCAGCCAAGTTGCAGAGTCAAGGGGGAAGGACGAGCAGTACTTC. Its translation is CASSQVAESRGKDEQYF.

The chain employs TRBV4-2 and TRBJ2-7, with 11 bases fitting TRBD1. The length of the CDR3 is 14 residues. The junction had 4 bases not matched to a gene; V was cut back by 5 bases and J by 4 bases. Germline values: CDR1 LGHNA, CDR2 YNFKEQ. The CDR3 coding sequence is TGTGCCAGCAGCTCGGACAGGGGGCGGTACGAGCAGTACTTC. Translated, it gives CASSSDRGRYEQYF.

A remark on this clone: The same CDR3 can be traced to other DNA sequences in this sample. The chain joins TRBV5-1 to TRBJ2-5; D is possibly TRBD1 or TRBD2 (5 bases each). Germline CDR1 and CDR2: SGHRS and YFSETQ. V was cut by 5 bases and J by 5 bases, with 13 bases left in between. The CDR3 is 13 residues long. The CDR3 DNA is TGCGCCAGCAGTCCCCAGGGCGGGGAGACCCAGTACTTC. It codes for CASSPQGGETQYF. Variable domain in full (rest from reference TRBV5-1 and TRBJ2-5): KAGVTQTPRYLIKTRGQQVTLSCSPISGHRSVSWYQQTPGQGLQFLFEYFSETQRNKGNFPGRFSGRQFSNSRSEMNVSTLELGDSALYLCASSPQGGETQYFGPGTRLLVL.

This clone is a singleton in its sample. The chain couples TRBV9 to TRBJ2-3; 7 bases map to TRBD2. The germline gives CDR1 SGDLS, CDR2 YYNGEE. This CDR3 is 16 amino acids long. Trimming at V came to 6 bases and at J to 0 bases, leaving 10 bases not matched to a gene. The CDR3 loop is CASTPRLASSTDTQYF. DNA for the CDR3: TGTGCCAGCACCCCCCGACTAGCCAGTAGCACAGATACGCAGTATTTT.

The gene calls are TRBV6-5 and TRBJ1-2; TRBD1 might be the D (5 bases). V dropped 4 bases and J dropped 3 bases, with 15 bases sitting between them. The CDR3 extends over 15 amino acids. The germline V gene has CDR1 MNHEY and CDR2 SVGAGI. The CDR3 nucleotides are TGTGCCAGCAGTTCCCGTGGGGGTACTGACTATGGCTACACCTTC. It translates to CASSSRGGTDYGYTF.

This clone was recorded once. V usage is TRBV7-2 and J usage is TRBJ2-2; D is undetermined. V was clipped by 1 base and J by 7 bases, with 4 bases between them. In germline, CDR1 is SGHTA, CDR2 FQGNSA. The CDR3 loop spans 12 amino acids. The CDR3 coding sequence is TGTGCCAGCAGCTTAGACTTCGGGGAGCTGTTTTTT. It yields the protein CASSLDFGELFF.

Comment on this clone: This sample includes further DNA sequences coding for the same CDR3. The chain uses TRBV4-1 and TRBJ1-1; 10 nucleotides match TRBD1. The CDR3 runs to 15 residues. CDR1 is MGHRA, CDR2 YSYEKL, per germline. V was pared by 0 bases and J by 7 bases, with 5 bases of the junction left unmatched. The CDR3: CASSQDPGTGDEAFF. In DNA form, the CDR3 reads TGCGCCAGCAGCCAAGATCCCGGGACAGGGGATGAAGCTTTCTTT.

The V call is TRBV7-9, the J call TRBJ2-5, with a weak D call TRBD1 (6 bases). The length of the CDR3 is 14 residues. Trimming shortened V by 5 bases and J by 10 bases, and 20 bases separated the two germline ends. Per germline, CDR1 SEHNR and CDR2 FQNEAQ (reference sequence). DNA for the CDR3: TGTGCCAGCAGCCCCGGGACACCCAAGCTCGACCAGTACTTC. Protein sequence: CASSPGTPKLDQYF.

This clone was seen a few times. The chain couples TRBV7-9 to TRBJ1-2; 9 bases agree with TRBD1. V shed 5 bases, J shed 5 bases, and the junction held 15 bases outside the gene matches. The CDR3 contains 17 residues. In germline, CDR1 is SEHNR, CDR2 FQNEAQ (reference sequence). The CDR3 loop is CASSRLLDRGNRYGYTF. As DNA, the CDR3 is TGTGCCAGCAGCCGCCTCCTAGACAGGGGGAATAGGTATGGCTACACCTTC.

V gene TRBV5-1 combines with J gene TRBJ1-3; 7 bases agree with TRBD1. J lost 0 bases, V lost 3 bases, and 12 bases had no gene match. Germline values: CDR1 SGHRS, CDR2 YFSETQ. This CDR3 has 18 residues. The CDR3 protein is CASSSSGGVVNSGNTIYF. In DNA form, the CDR3 reads TGCGCCAGCAGCTCCTCAGGGGGAGTGGTAAACTCTGGAAACACCATATATTTT.

The V call is TRBV18, the J call TRBJ2-1; TRBD1 or TRBD2 may be the D gene (5 bases each). The CDR3 contains 13 residues. Germline CDR1 reads KGHSH; CDR2 reads LQKENI. V was cut by 3 bases and J by 6 bases, with 9 bases left in between. The chain's CDR3 is CASSPGVLNEQFF. The DNA for the CDR3 is TGTGCCAGCTCACCGGGGGTCCTCAATGAGCAGTTCTTC.

This clone has just one count. This rearrangement joins TRBV10-3 to TRBJ2-5, with 8 nucleotides matching TRBD2. The CDR3 is made up of 14 amino acids. Germline trimming cut 6 bases from V and 3 bases from J; bases unmatched to any gene: 6. The germline CDR1 and CDR2 sequences are ENHRY and SYGVKD. The CDR3 sequence: CAISRSLAEETQYF. CDR3 coding DNA: TGTGCCATCAGCCGGTCACTAGCGGAAGAGACCCAGTACTTC.